Below, 28 T cell receptor beta chains from the same sample are listed, as sequenced in a study of T-cell memory formation after mild COVID-19. Using its own MiXCR run on the 5' RACE reads, TCRdb lists one record per CDR3 protein. In the table there are roughly 400,000 distinct CDR3 sequences, approximately 19% of which are singletons. Sequenced: PBMCs or a T cell subset sorted from them (not recorded which). The receptors derive from a young man who had mild COVID-19 (a few samples of this study predate the infection). Cell type and time point are not known.

This clonotype was counted many times. The chain carries TRBV15 and TRBJ2-7, with 7 bases identical to TRBD1. The V segment lost 2 bases and the J segment 3 bases; nucleotides outside the gene matches: 4. CDR1 LNHNV and CDR2 YYDKDF come from the germline V gene (reference sequence). CDR3 size: 14 residues. CDR3 nucleotides: TGTGCCACCAGCAGAACGGGACAGAGCTACGAGCAGTACTTC. Translated: CATSRTGQSYEQYF.

This clonotype appeared a few times. The chain is built from TRBV20-1 and TRBJ2-2; D remains unclear. V lost 2 bases and J lost 0, with 7 bases in between. The CDR3 contains 14 residues. Germline V gene lookup returns CDR1 DFQATT and CDR2 SNEGSKA (reference sequence). The CDR3 region has the DNA TGCAGTGCTAGAAGGACGACGAACACCGGGGAGCTGTTTTTT. Translating it yields CSARRTTNTGELFF.

The sample holds a few counts of this clonotype. The chain combines TRBV29-1 with TRBJ2-7; perhaps TRBD1 as D (5 bases). Germline V gene data show CDR1 as SQVTM and CDR2 as ANQGSEA. The CDR3 is 13 amino acids. The V gene lost 4 bases and the J gene lost 0 bases, with 10 bases spanning the gap. The DNA for the CDR3 is TGCAGCGTTGTAAGGGGTAACTCCTACGAGCAGTACTTC. This translates into CSVVRGNSYEQYF.

A word on this clonotype: Mismatch with germline at one junction end may stem from a read error. The V and J genes are TRBV27 and TRBJ1-5; maybe TRBD1 (5 bases). The length of the CDR3 is 14 residues. Germline-derived CDR1 and CDR2 are MNHEY and SMNVEV (reference sequence). As DNA, the CDR3 is TGTGCCAGCAGTACAGGAATGAGCAATCAGCCACAGCATTTT. Translated, it gives CASSTGMSNQPQHF.

This chain joins TRBV5-1 and TRBJ2-1; TRBD1 matches at 7 bases. CDR1 SGHRS and CDR2 YFSETQ come from the germline V gene. There are 15 residues in the CDR3. Trimming removed 1 base from V and 3 bases from J; junction bases left unmatched: 4. CDR3: CASSLQTGNYNEQFF. The CDR3 nucleotides are TGCGCCAGCAGCTTGCAGACAGGGAACTACAATGAGCAGTTCTTC.

The sample holds a few counts of this clonotype. The chain links TRBV2 to TRBJ1-2; TRBD1 agrees at 11 bases. The CDR3 is 13 amino acids. V was pared by 4 bases and J by 6 bases, with 1 base of the junction left unmatched. Germline CDR1 SNHLY, CDR2 FYNNEI. In nucleotides, the CDR3 is TGTGCCAGCAGTGGGGACAGGGGGAATGGCTACACCTTC. Translating it yields CASSGDRGNGYTF.

The chain employs TRBV30 and TRBJ2-7; D unresolved. The CDR3 has 11 residues. Germline CDR1 is GTSNPN and CDR2 is SVGIG (reference sequence). V lost 5 bases to trimming and J lost 2 bases, with 7 bases between them. The CDR3 spells CAWGIPYEQYF. The DNA for the CDR3 is TGTGCCTGGGGGATCCCCTACGAGCAGTACTTC. The full variable domain, rest sourced from reference TRBV30 and TRBJ2-7, is SQTIHQWPATLVQPVGSPLSLECTVEGTSNPNLYWYRQAAGRGLQLLFYSVGIGQISSEVPQNLSASRPQDRQFILSSKKLLLSDSGFYLCAWGIPYEQYFGPGTRLTVT.

This clonotype has only a few counts. The rearrangement uses TRBV5-5 and TRBJ1-4; D perhaps matches TRBD1 (6 bases). CDR3 length equals 18 residues. Germline V gene sequence: CDR1 SGHKS, CDR2 YYEKEE (reference sequence). Deletions cut 4 bases from V and 0 bases from J, with 19 bases between. Written as DNA, the CDR3 is TGTGCCAGCAGCCCGGGGGGCGGCAAGCGGACAACTAATGAAAAACTGTTTTTT. Translated: CASSPGGGKRTTNEKLFF.

This clonotype was observed a few times. The rearrangement uses TRBV5-5 and TRBJ2-4; TRBD1 aligns across 7 bases. The CDR3 is 17 amino acids. Germline V CDR1 and CDR2: SGHKS, YYEKEE (reference sequence). V shed 1 base, J shed 1 base, and the junction held 8 bases outside the gene matches. The CDR3 nucleotides are TGTGCCAGCAGCTTGAGAAATGCACAGGGGGCCAAAAACATTCAGTACTTC. Translation: CASSLRNAQGAKNIQYF. Full variable domain (outside the CDR3, taken from reference TRBV5-5 and TRBJ2-4): DAGVTQSPTHLIKTRGQQVTLRCSPISGHKSVSWYQQVLGQGPQFIFQYYEKEERGRGNFPDRFSARQFPNYSSELNVNALLLGDSALYLCASSLRNAQGAKNIQYFGAGTRLSVL.

This clonotype was counted only a few times. The gene calls are TRBV11-2 and TRBJ1-4; no clear D gene. Per the germline V gene, CDR1 is SGHAT and CDR2 is FQNNGV. V gave up 6 bases and J gave up 7 bases, with 9 bases separating them. The CDR3 consists of 12 residues. The CDR3 spells CASRGGPEKLFF. The CDR3 DNA reads as TGTGCCAGCAGAGGAGGCCCTGAAAAACTGTTTTTT.

The chain carries TRBV6-6 and TRBJ1-1; D is ambiguous. The germline CDR1 and CDR2 sequences are MNHNY and SVGAGI (reference sequence). Between the trimmed V and J ends, which lost 0 bases and 5 bases, there was a span of 7 bases. The length of the CDR3 is 13 residues. In DNA, the CDR3 is TGTGCCAGCAGTTACTCACAGATTACTGAAGCTTTCTTT. Translated, it gives CASSYSQITEAFF.

This clonotype was observed a handful of times. In DNA, the CDR3 is TGTGCCAGCAGTTACTTACCCTTAGGCGGGGGGCCTAGCACAGATACGCAGTATTTT. Translated, it gives CASSYLPLGGGPSTDTQYF. The chain couples TRBV6-2 or TRBV6-3 to TRBJ2-3; the match to TRBD2 covers 8 bases. V shed 1 base, J shed 0 bases, and the junction held 12 bases outside the gene matches. The CDR3 is made up of 19 amino acids. Germline CDR1 reads MNHEY; CDR2 reads SVGEGT.

This clonotype was counted between two and nine times. The chain uses TRBV7-2 and TRBJ2-5; possibly TRBD1 or TRBD2 for D (6 bases each). Trimming removed 5 bases from V and 5 bases from J, with 12 bases in between. Germline values: CDR1 SGHTA, CDR2 FQGNSA. This CDR3 spans 13 amino acids. CDR3 DNA: TGTGCCAGCAGCCGAAAAGGGGGGGAGACCCAGTACTTC. It yields the protein CASSRKGGETQYF.

In this sample, this clonotype turned up a few times. CDR3 DNA sequence: TGTGCCAGCAGCCAGACGCGCCGGGAGACCCAGTACTTC. Residues: CASSQTRRETQYF. The V gene is TRBV7-2, the J gene TRBJ2-5; D ambiguous. The V end lost 5 bases, the J end lost 5 bases, and 12 bases lay between the germline ends. Looked up from germline, CDR1 is SGHTA and CDR2 is FQGNSA. This CDR3 region has 13 residues.

This clonotype came up a few times. This chain connects TRBV27 to TRBJ2-2, with D unresolved. Trimming stripped 2 bases from V and 4 bases from J, with 5 bases between. Per germline, CDR1 MNHEY and CDR2 SMNVEV (reference sequence). The CDR3 loop spans 13 amino acids. CDR3 nucleotides: TGTGCCAGCAGTTTACAGGTCACCGGGGAGCTGTTTTTT. Translation: CASSLQVTGELFF.

This clonotype was counted between two and nine times. The V call is TRBV5-1, the J call TRBJ2-7; D is possibly TRBD1 or TRBD2 (5 bases each). This CDR3 contains 14 residues. Germline V gene sequence: CDR1 SGHRS, CDR2 YFSETQ. Trimming pared 6 bases from V and 0 bases from J, leaving 13 bases between. CDR3 loop: CASTPGTVSYEQYF. CDR3 nucleotide sequence: TGCGCCAGCACCCCCGGGACGGTCTCCTACGAGCAGTACTTC.

This clonotype was counted a few times. The rearrangement joins TRBV11-2 to TRBJ2-2, with 11 bases lining up with TRBD1. Per the germline V gene, CDR1 is SGHAT and CDR2 is FQNNGV. Trimming at V came to 5 bases and at J to 7 bases, leaving 12 bases not matched to a gene. The CDR3 covers 17 residues. The CDR3 region is CASSPTLDRGRGGELFF. Written as DNA, the CDR3 is TGTGCCAGCAGCCCAACCCTGGACAGGGGGCGCGGCGGGGAGCTGTTTTTT.

The table lists this clonotype with a few counts. This chain joins TRBV7-2 and TRBJ2-1; possible D gene TRBD2, 6 bases. Per the germline V gene, CDR1 is SGHTA and CDR2 is FQGNSA. The CDR3 sequence is 17 residues long. Trimming shortened V by 5 bases and J by 5 bases, and 22 bases separated the two germline ends. CDR3 DNA sequence: TGTGCCAGCAGCCTATGGGGCGTGAGCGGGCGAAACAATGAGCAGTTCTTC. This gives the protein CASSLWGVSGRNNEQFF.

This clonotype turned up a few times. The gene calls are TRBV5-1 and TRBJ1-1; a possible D gene is TRBD1 (5 bases). The CDR3 has 12 residues. Germline CDR1 and CDR2: SGHRS and YFSETQ. Trimming cost V 6 bases and J 8 bases, with 14 bases left between them. The CDR3 is CASTWGGGEAFF. The CDR3 nucleotides are TGCGCCAGCACCTGGGGGGGAGGGGAAGCTTTCTTT. Variable domain in full (rest from reference TRBV5-1 and TRBJ1-1): KAGVTQTPRYLIKTRGQQVTLSCSPISGHRSVSWYQQTPGQGLQFLFEYFSETQRNKGNFPGRFSGRQFSNSRSEMNVSTLELGDSALYLCASTWGGGEAFFGQGTRLTVV.

The rearrangement joins TRBV6-2 or TRBV6-3 to TRBJ2-1; D call uncertain. V lost 2 bases, J lost 7 bases, and 6 bases lay in between. The CDR3 is 12 residues long. Germline loops: CDR1 MNHEY, CDR2 SVGEGT. The CDR3 DNA follows: TGTGCCAGCAGTTACCGGAAAAATGAGCAGTTCTTC. Residues: CASSYRKNEQFF.

This clonotype was detected only a few times. This chain links TRBV21-1 with TRBJ2-7; the table calls TRBD1, which could not be checked here. TRBV21-1 is flagged as a pseudogene. The CDR3 is 17 amino acids. CDR3 loop: CASSKVPTRGRTYEQYF. The CDR3 region has the DNA TGTGCCAGCAGCAAAGTACCGACGCGGGGCCGTACCTACGAGCAGTACTTC.

This clonotype was observed a single time. Mismatch with germline at one junction end may stem from a read error. The DNA for the CDR3 is TGTGCCCCTTCTGAGGCTTTCTTT. This sequence encodes CAPSEAFF. The chain links TRBV24-1 to TRBJ1-1; D unresolved. Germline CDR1 and CDR2: KGHDR and SFDVKD. There are 8 residues in the CDR3.

In this sample, this clonotype turned up many times. CDR3 bases: TGTGCCAGCAGCTTAGGCTCCACCGGGGAGCTGTTTTTT. Its protein is CASSLGSTGELFF. The chain uses TRBV7-3 and TRBJ2-2; D not certain. This CDR3 has 13 residues. The V gene's germline CDR1 is SGHTA and CDR2 FQGTGA. The V end was cut by 2 bases, the J end by 4 bases, with 5 bases between. Filled out from reference TRBV7-3 and TRBJ2-2, the complete variable domain reads GAGVSQTPSNKVTEKGKYVELRCDPISGHTALYWYRQSLGQGPEFLIYFQGTGAADDSGLPNDRFFAVRPEGSVSTLKIQRTERGDSAVYLCASSLGSTGELFFGEGSRLTVL.

This clonotype was counted ten times or more. The chain joins TRBV5-1 to TRBJ2-7; 10 bases agree with TRBD1. The CDR3 is 14 residues long. The V and J ends lost 4 bases and 3 bases, in that order; junction bases with no gene match: 4. Germline CDR1 and CDR2: SGHRS and YFSETQ. The CDR3 coding sequence is TGCGCCAGCAGCCTGGGACAGGGGTACTACGAGCAGTACGTC. It is translated as CASSLGQGYYEQYV.

J is TRBJ1-6 and V is TRBV2, with D possibly TRBD1 on 6 matching bases. Trimming removed 6 bases at V and 7 bases at J, with 13 bases between. This CDR3 comprises 14 residues. Looked up from germline, CDR1 is SNHLY and CDR2 is FYNNEI. The CDR3 region is CASRGRGGNSPLHF. The CDR3, as DNA: TGTGCCAGCAGGGGGAGAGGGGGAAATTCACCCCTCCACTTT.

In this sample, this clonotype turned up a few times. The chain links TRBV7-2 to TRBJ1-5; the match to TRBD1 covers 8 bases. There are 16 residues in the CDR3. Germline V lookup: CDR1 SGHTA, CDR2 FQGNSA. J was trimmed by 6 bases and V by 1 base; bases with no gene match: 8. CDR3 bases: TGTGCCAGCAGCTTAGTTGGCAGGGGGCAGGGTCAGCCCCAGCATTTT. Amino acid sequence: CASSLVGRGQGQPQHF.

This clonotype was seen a few times. The chain couples TRBV12-3 or TRBV12-4 to TRBJ2-5; D may be TRBD1 or TRBD2 (7 bases each). The CDR3 is 14 amino acids. The V and J ends lost 6 bases and 5 bases respectively, with 16 bases between them. CDR3 loop: CASSPWEGAETQYF. CDR3 DNA sequence: TGTGCCAGCAGCCCCTGGGAGGGGGCGGAGACCCAGTACTTC.

The gene calls are TRBV4-2 and TRBJ1-6, with D perhaps matching TRBD1 (5 bases). The CDR3 is 15 residues long. CDR1 is LGHNA and CDR2 is YNFKEQ in the germline V gene. V was shortened by 4 bases and J by 6 bases, with 13 bases between the two germline ends. CDR3 sequence: CASSLGGGSNSPLHF. DNA of the CDR3: TGTGCCAGCAGCCTCGGGGGGGGAAGTAATTCACCCCTCCACTTT.